Sequencing of this T cell receptor (beta chain) was carried out in a study of blood T cell repertoires in COVID-19. Across the whole study: The samples span acute and convalescent COVID-19 from the United States, Italy and Spain.

Two negative PCRs, clearance, or symptom resolution were required of recovered Cohort 3 donors. With 4 bases clipped from V and 1 base from J, the junction kept 7 bases outside the gene matches. The germline V gene encodes CDR1 SGDLS and CDR2 YYNGEE. CDR3 length: 16 residues. Per the original data handling: Reference gene primer amplification yielded estimated nucleated cell counts. TCRdb's table, derived via immunoSEQ multiplex PCR, lists solely in-frame clones and lacks some. V, J and clone size are those of that table, while D and trimming were read from the DNA. Of about 240,000 clones in the sample, about 89% are singletons; the top ten hold around 4%. This clone has a single count.

This sequence originates from a woman aged 25-40 years who had recovered from COVID-19. The V call is TRBV9, the J call TRBJ2-2, with 7 positions matching TRBD2. The sample taken for sequencing was PBMCs or T cells enriched from blood (not recorded which). The CDR3 nucleotides read TGTGCCAGCAGCCCGCGACTAGCCCTGAACACCGGGGAGCTGTTTTTT. This codes for CASSPRLALNTGELFF.